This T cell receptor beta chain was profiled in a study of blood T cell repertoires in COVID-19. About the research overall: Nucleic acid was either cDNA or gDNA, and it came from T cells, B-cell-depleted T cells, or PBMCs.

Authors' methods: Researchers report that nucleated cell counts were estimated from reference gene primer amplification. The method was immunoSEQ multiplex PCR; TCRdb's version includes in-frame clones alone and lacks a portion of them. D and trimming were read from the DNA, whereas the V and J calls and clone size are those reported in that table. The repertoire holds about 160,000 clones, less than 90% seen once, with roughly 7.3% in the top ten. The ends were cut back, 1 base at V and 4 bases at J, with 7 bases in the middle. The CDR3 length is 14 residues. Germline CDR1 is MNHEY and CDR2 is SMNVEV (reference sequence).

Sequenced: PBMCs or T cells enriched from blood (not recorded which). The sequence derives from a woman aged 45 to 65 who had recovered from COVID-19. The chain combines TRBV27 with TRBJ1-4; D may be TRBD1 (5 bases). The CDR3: CASSLLGDNEKLFF. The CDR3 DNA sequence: TGTGCCAGCAGTTTATTAGGGGATAATGAAAAACTGTTTTTT.